The present TCR beta chain was sequenced within a study of blood T cell repertoires in COVID-19 (dated by TCRdb to between 2020 and 2021). For context, the study as a whole: Collaborator samples came from the United States, Italy and Spain and covered acute and convalescent phases of COVID-19. Nearly every sample came with metadata listing a de-identified subject ID, COVID-19 status, age in years and sex. Where available, HLA class I and class II types were taken from metadata supplied by the sample provider and were not determined by assay-based typing. The prospective study material was composed of cDNA or gDNA derived from T cells, B-cell-depleted T cells, or PBMCs. The repertoires were released in a freely available public database intended as a resource for research on the immune response to SARS-CoV-2. The samples were drawn from the first 160 participants of the ongoing ImmuneRACE study and from some 1,300 subjects provided by 6 global collaborators. The dataset comprised deeply sampled blood TCRbeta repertoires from subjects exposed to, actively infected with, or recovered from COVID-19.

As for this clone: Its antigen is not yet known. Per-base quality was not reported, and no clone a single base away is much larger than it.

One collaborating source in Seattle enrolled patients while the patients were actively infected and followed the patients over time throughout the course of disease. The collaborating institutions used their own protocols to collect whole blood in K2EDTA tubes. Collaborator samples were shipped for TCRbeta analysis as frozen whole blood, isolated PBMCs, or DNA extracted from either sample type. What the research found in general, with its limitations: How much clinical and demographic metadata was included differed by source and by participant, and the metadata was provided uncurated.

The CDR3 holds 16 amino acids from the cysteine to the valine. Only the CDR3 region is kept as DNA, spanning 48 bases read in frame from base 1. V lost 6 bases and J lost 0 bases, and the count of bases not matched to a germline gene is 11. The germline V gene sets CDR1 to MDHEN and CDR2 to SYDVKM. TCRbeta CDR3 regions were amplified from genomic DNA by means of the immunoSEQ Assay, a bias-controlled multiplex PCR. As for how the authors treated the data: The number of nucleated cells in each sample was estimated from the amplification of reference gene primers within the assay. Sequence reads were collapsed and filtered to measure the absolute abundance of every unique TCRbeta CDR3 rearrangement. For each sample, productive Simpson clonality was calculated as the square root of Simpson's diversity index across productive rearrangements. This is the immuneACCESS table as TCRdb keeps it, with only in-frame sequences that have V and J called. A part of the clones is gone; compared with another copy, unresolved V genes explain less than half, and the rest is unexplained. Clone size and the V and J calls come from that table; the DNA yielded D and trimming. The sample table contains 250,000 to 400,000 clones; only one count was recorded for approximately 88% of them. 1.5% to 2% of the sample comes from the top ten.

The TCR originated in a woman aged 25 to 45 with COVID-19, enrolled during active disease. The chain was built from TRBV28 and TRBJ2-7; 7 central nucleotides agree with TRBD1. Sequencing input: peripheral blood. The DNA reads as follows: TGTGCCAGCAGGACTGCCACAGGGGTGCCCTCCTACGAGCAGTACGTC. Its amino acids are CASRTATGVPSYEQYV.